A single sample gave rise to the 27 T cell receptor beta chains below, sequenced in a study of identical twins. TCRdb called the 5' RACE reads again in MiXCR, with one record for every CDR3 protein. The table shows some 630,000 distinct CDR3 sequences, with 7% to 7.5% occurring only once. These same data were also listed under a study on yellow fever vaccine responses in identical twins.

The sequenced sample was PBMCs. The source is a woman between 18 and 29 years old in good health.

This clonotype appeared many times. The chain joins TRBV7-9 to TRBJ2-3; D is unclear. CDR3 length: 13 amino acids. The germline V gene has CDR1 SEHNR and CDR2 FQNEAQ (reference sequence). The V end was cut by 6 bases, the J end by 3 bases, with 10 bases between. CDR3 protein: CASRPLFTDTQYF. The DNA for the CDR3 is TGTGCCAGCAGACCCCTTTTTACAGATACGCAGTATTTT.

The chain joins TRBV24-1 to TRBJ2-5; a possible D gene is TRBD1 (6 bases). The CDR3 totals 15 residues. V gave up 3 bases and J gave up 0 bases, with 10 bases separating them. Germline lookup yields CDR1 KGHDR and CDR2 SFDVKD. The CDR3 sequence is CATSDPTGYQETQYF. Written as DNA, the CDR3 is TGTGCCACCAGTGATCCGACAGGCTACCAAGAGACCCAGTACTTC.

There are a few counts of this clonotype. The rearrangement uses TRBV19 and TRBJ2-4, with 12 bases lining up with TRBD1. V lost 5 bases and J lost 2; bases outside the gene matches: 4. CDR3 length: 16 amino acids. The V gene's germline CDR1 is LNHDA and CDR2 SQIVND (reference sequence). The chain's CDR3 is CASSERDRGPKNIQYF. In DNA form, the CDR3 reads TGTGCCAGTAGTGAAAGGGACAGGGGGCCCAAAAACATTCAGTACTTC.

This clonotype showed up just a few times. The rearrangement links TRBV5-1 to TRBJ2-7; D not resolved. Trimming stripped 4 bases from V and 6 bases from J, with 14 bases between. Germline CDR1 SGHRS, CDR2 YFSETQ. The CDR3 is made up of 13 amino acids. CDR3: CASSPSFMSEQYF. The CDR3, as DNA: TGCGCCAGCAGCCCGTCGTTTATGTCCGAGCAGTACTTC.

This clonotype turned up a few times. The chain couples TRBV4-1 to TRBJ2-2; TRBD1 might be the D (6 bases). Trimming removed 5 bases at V and 0 bases at J, with 13 bases between. The CDR3 has 16 residues. Germline V gene sequence: CDR1 MGHRA, CDR2 YSYEKL. The CDR3 loop reads CASSDRRYTNTGELFF. CDR3 DNA sequence: TGCGCCAGCAGCGACAGGCGATATACGAACACCGGGGAGCTGTTTTTT.

This clonotype was detected only a few times. V and J are TRBV29-1 and TRBJ2-3, with D perhaps assigned TRBD1 or TRBD2 (5 bases each). Trimming removed 4 bases at V and 5 bases at J, with 10 bases between. The germline CDR1 and CDR2 sequences are SQVTM and ANQGSEA. This CDR3 spans 12 amino acids. DNA for the CDR3: TGCAGCGTTGGGGGACGTAAAGATACGCAGTATTTT. Translation gives CSVGGRKDTQYF.

The chain carries TRBV9 and TRBJ2-2; D not resolved. Trimming cost V 0 bases and J 7 bases, with 7 bases left between them. Per germline, CDR1 SGDLS and CDR2 YYNGEE. This CDR3 is 13 amino acids long. The CDR3 coding sequence is TGTGCCAGCAGCGTAGCTACGGTCGGGGAGCTGTTTTTT. It codes for CASSVATVGELFF.

In its sample, this clonotype was seen many times. The CDR3: CASSLVRIVSDTQYF. The CDR3 nucleotides read TGCGCCAGCAGCTTGGTGAGGATAGTTTCAGATACGCAGTATTTT. The J gene is TRBJ2-3, the V gene TRBV5-1; no firm D call. Trimming took off 0 bases at V and 4 bases at J, with 12 bases between the two ends. The CDR3 is made up of 15 amino acids. Looked up from germline, CDR1 is SGHRS and CDR2 is YFSETQ.

V usage is TRBV5-8 and J usage is TRBJ2-1; 10 nucleotides match TRBD2. The CDR3 has 17 residues. Germline V CDR1 and CDR2: SGHTS, YDEGEE. With 0 bases clipped from V and 1 base from J, the junction kept 4 bases outside the gene matches. The CDR3, as DNA: TGTGCCAGCAGCTTGGGGCTACTAGCGGGGTCCTACAATGAGCAGTTCTTC. Its protein is CASSLGLLAGSYNEQFF. The full variable domain, rest sourced from reference TRBV5-8 and TRBJ2-1, is EAGVTQSPTHLIKTRGQQATLRCSPISGHTSVYWYQQALGLGLQFLLWYDEGEERNRGNFPPRFSGRQFPNYSSELNVNALELEDSALYLCASSLGLLAGSYNEQFFGPGTRLTVL.

The chain joins TRBV7-8 to TRBJ2-5; 9 nucleotides align to TRBD2. CDR1 SGHVS and CDR2 FQNEAQ come from the germline V gene. This CDR3 spans 16 amino acids. The V segment lost 8 bases and the J segment 5 bases; nucleotides outside the gene matches: 15. The CDR3 here is CASASSLGGRVETQYF. The CDR3 coding sequence is TGTGCCAGCGCTAGCTCCCTTGGCGGGAGGGTTGAGACCCAGTACTTC.

The chain combines TRBV3-1 with TRBJ2-3; 7 nucleotides match TRBD2. Germline V gene lookup returns CDR1 LGHDT and CDR2 YNNKEL (reference sequence). Losses at the gene ends were 2 bases for V and 6 bases for J; bases not matched to a gene: 8. The CDR3 is made up of 15 amino acids. The DNA of the CDR3 is TGTGCCAGCAGCCAACAGCTAGCGGAATGGGATACGCAGTATTTT. Translated: CASSQQLAEWDTQYF.

This clonotype was picked up a small number of times. In DNA form, the CDR3 reads TGTGCCAGCAGTACCGAGCTCCTCGAGCAGTACTTC. Residues: CASSTELLEQYF. This chain connects TRBV28 to TRBJ2-7; D is ambiguous. CDR1 is MDHEN and CDR2 is SYDVKM in the germline V gene. V shed 5 bases and J shed 6 bases, with 11 bases lying between them. This CDR3 spans 12 amino acids.

This clonotype was found a few times. The V call is TRBV27, the J call TRBJ2-4; D gene uncertain. The germline CDR1 and CDR2 sequences are MNHEY and SMNVEV (reference sequence). This CDR3 spans 14 amino acids. Trimming left V 6 bases short and J 6 bases short, with 15 bases between. CDR3 coding DNA: TGTGCCAGCAGCTCCGCAGGACCCCTAAACATTCAGTACTTC. Translated, it gives CASSSAGPLNIQYF.

This clonotype was seen at least ten times. This chain connects TRBV12-3 or TRBV12-4 to TRBJ2-1; 8 nucleotides agree with TRBD1. Trimming cost V 7 bases and J 5 bases; bases outside gene matches: 7. This CDR3 comprises 14 residues. The CDR3 loop is CASTLDRADNEQFF. The DNA of the CDR3 is TGTGCCAGCACCTTGGACAGGGCGGACAATGAGCAGTTCTTC.

V is TRBV28 and J is TRBJ2-7; D gene ambiguous. Trimming took 2 bases from V and 7 from J, leaving 9 bases between them. The germline gives CDR1 MDHEN, CDR2 SYDVKM. CDR3 length equals 12 residues. CDR3 nucleotide sequence: TGTGCCAGCAGTTTAGGTGGGTGGGAGCAGTACGTC. This gives the protein CASSLGGWEQYV.

The chain recombines TRBV5-1 with TRBJ2-1; 7 bases match TRBD2. The V and J ends lost 7 bases and 0 bases, in that order; junction bases with no gene match: 13. CDR1 and CDR2 (germline): SGHRS, YFSETQ. The length of the CDR3 is 17 residues. The CDR3 nucleotides are TGCGCCAGCCTAGAAGGGAGCGGGGCGAGCTCCTACAATGAGCAGTTCTTC. It encodes CASLEGSGASSYNEQFF.

The chain employs TRBV5-1 and TRBJ2-5; D possibly corresponds to TRBD2 (5 bases). From germline, CDR1 is SGHRS and CDR2 YFSETQ. The V end lost 0 bases, the J end lost 3 bases, and 9 bases lay between the germline ends. The CDR3 runs to 14 residues. The DNA of the CDR3 is TGCGCCAGCAGCTTGGAGAGCGGCAAAGAGACCCAGTACTTC. It yields the protein CASSLESGKETQYF.

This clonotype showed up just a few times. V and J are TRBV12-3 or TRBV12-4 and TRBJ2-5; no firm D call. The CDR3 extends over 15 amino acids. The germline V and J ends were trimmed by 3 bases and 4 bases, with 15 bases remaining between them. CDR3 nucleotide sequence: TGTGCCAGCAGTTTTTCTCCGATGGGTAGAGAGACCCAGTACTTC. This encodes CASSFSPMGRETQYF.

This clonotype was observed at least ten times. The CDR3 loop reads CASSLETTDLGTQYF. The CDR3 DNA follows: TGCGCCAGCAGCTTGGAAACAACTGATCTGGGGACCCAGTACTTC. This sequence joins TRBV5-1 and TRBJ2-5; no clear D gene. V was clipped by 0 bases and J by 7 bases, with 16 bases between them. Germline loops: CDR1 SGHRS, CDR2 YFSETQ. This CDR3 has 15 residues.

The chain recombines TRBV7-4 with TRBJ2-5; 9 positions agree with TRBD1. CDR3 length: 18 amino acids. V lost 2 bases, J lost 6 bases, and 16 bases stayed unmatched. Germline V gene data show CDR1 as SGHVT and CDR2 as SQSDAQ. CDR3 in amino acids: CASSLSDPTTGGGKTQYF. The DNA for the CDR3 is TGTGCCAGCAGCTTATCCGACCCCACTACAGGGGGCGGTAAGACCCAGTACTTC.

The chain uses TRBV27 and TRBJ1-2; maybe TRBD1 (6 bases). The CDR3 has 13 residues. V lost 9 bases and J lost 7, with 18 bases in between. Per germline, CDR1 MNHEY and CDR2 SMNVEV (reference sequence). The CDR3 coding sequence is TGTGCCAGTTCCTTCGGGGGCGGGGGTGGCTACACCTTC. Amino acid sequence: CASSFGGGGGYTF.

This clonotype was observed a few times. The V gene is TRBV12-3 or TRBV12-4, the J gene TRBJ2-7; 9 nucleotides match TRBD1. The CDR3 consists of 15 residues. The ends lost 2 bases at V and 0 bases at J; junction bases unmatched: 2. CDR3 protein: CASSLMGQGSYEQYF. CDR3 nucleotide sequence: TGTGCCAGCAGTTTAATGGGACAGGGCTCCTACGAGCAGTACTTC.

This chain connects TRBV5-1 to TRBJ2-1; 16 nucleotides agree with TRBD2. Germline trimming cut 4 bases from V and 9 bases from J; bases unmatched to any gene: 4. Germline CDR1 reads SGHRS; CDR2 reads YFSETQ. This CDR3 region has 15 residues. CDR3 bases: TGCGCCAGCAGCGCGGGACTAGCGGGAGGGCGTGAGCAGTTCTTC. Translating gives CASSAGLAGGREQFF.

There are many counts of this clonotype. The chain links TRBV5-1 to TRBJ2-2; D tentatively reads TRBD1 or TRBD2 (6 bases each). The CDR3 extends over 18 amino acids. The V gene lost 0 bases and the J gene lost 3 bases, with 18 bases spanning the gap. Germline CDR1 is SGHRS and CDR2 is YFSETQ. The CDR3, as DNA: TGCGCCAGCAGCTTGGGGCCGGGGGCAAGGAGGGACACCGGGGAGCTGTTTTTT. Translating gives CASSLGPGARRDTGELFF.

In this sample, this clonotype turned up a few times. The chain has TRBV7-9 and TRBJ2-2; TRBD2 agrees at 9 bases. V gave up 2 bases and J gave up 6 bases; unmatched junction bases: 10. CDR1 is SEHNR, CDR2 FQNEAQ, per germline (reference sequence). The CDR3 is 17 amino acids. This CDR3 reads CASSLPSGKMAAGELFF. The CDR3 nucleotides are TGTGCCAGCAGCTTACCTAGCGGGAAAATGGCAGCCGGGGAGCTGTTTTTT.

This clonotype showed up many times. The chain combines TRBV27 with TRBJ2-7, with D tentatively TRBD1 (7 bases). Germline V gene sequence: CDR1 MNHEY, CDR2 SMNVEV (reference sequence). Trimming took off 5 bases at V and 2 bases at J, with 19 bases between the two ends. This CDR3 has 16 amino acids. The CDR3 protein is CASSPRGGTAAYEQYF. CDR3 sequence (DNA): TGTGCCAGCAGTCCCAGAGGCGGGACAGCCGCCTACGAGCAGTACTTC.

The rearrangement joins TRBV20-1 to TRBJ1-1, with D possibly matching TRBD1 (5 bases). CDR3 size: 13 residues. V lost 5 bases to trimming and J lost 2 bases, with 12 bases between them. Germline-derived CDR1 and CDR2 are DFQATT and SNEGSKA (reference sequence). The CDR3 is CSAYSGFNTEAFF. CDR3 DNA: TGCAGTGCTTATTCAGGGTTCAACACTGAAGCTTTCTTT.